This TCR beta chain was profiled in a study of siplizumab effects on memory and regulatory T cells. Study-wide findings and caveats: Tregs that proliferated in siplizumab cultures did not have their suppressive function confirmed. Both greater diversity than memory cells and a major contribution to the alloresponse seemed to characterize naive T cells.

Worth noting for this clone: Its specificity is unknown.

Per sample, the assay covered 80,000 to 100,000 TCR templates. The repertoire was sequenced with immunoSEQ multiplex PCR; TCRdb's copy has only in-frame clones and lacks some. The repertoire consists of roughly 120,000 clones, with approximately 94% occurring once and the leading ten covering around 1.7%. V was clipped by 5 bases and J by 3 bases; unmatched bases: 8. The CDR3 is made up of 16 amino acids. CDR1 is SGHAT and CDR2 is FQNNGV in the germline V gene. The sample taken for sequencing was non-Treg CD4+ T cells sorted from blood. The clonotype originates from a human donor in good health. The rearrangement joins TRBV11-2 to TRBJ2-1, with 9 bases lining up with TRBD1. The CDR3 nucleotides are TGTGCCAGCAGCGGGTTCCGGGACAGGGACTACAATGAGCAGTTCTTC. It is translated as CASSGFRDRDYNEQFF.